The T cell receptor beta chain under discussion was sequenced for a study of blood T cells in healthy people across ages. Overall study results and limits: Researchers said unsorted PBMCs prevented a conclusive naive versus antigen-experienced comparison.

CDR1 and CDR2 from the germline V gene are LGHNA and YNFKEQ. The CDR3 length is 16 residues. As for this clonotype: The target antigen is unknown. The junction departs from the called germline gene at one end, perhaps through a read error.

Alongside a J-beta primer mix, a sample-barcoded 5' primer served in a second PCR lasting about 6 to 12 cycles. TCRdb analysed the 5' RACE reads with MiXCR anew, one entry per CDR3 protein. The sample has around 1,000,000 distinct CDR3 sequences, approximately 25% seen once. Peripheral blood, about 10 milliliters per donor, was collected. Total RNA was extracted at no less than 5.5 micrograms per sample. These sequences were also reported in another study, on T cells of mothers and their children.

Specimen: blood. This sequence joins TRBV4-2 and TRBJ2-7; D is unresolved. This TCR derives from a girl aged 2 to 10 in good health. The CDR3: CASNQWLSWAFSEQYF. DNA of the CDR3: TGTGCCAGCAACCAATGGCTCTCGTGGGCCTTTAGCGAGCAGTACTTC.